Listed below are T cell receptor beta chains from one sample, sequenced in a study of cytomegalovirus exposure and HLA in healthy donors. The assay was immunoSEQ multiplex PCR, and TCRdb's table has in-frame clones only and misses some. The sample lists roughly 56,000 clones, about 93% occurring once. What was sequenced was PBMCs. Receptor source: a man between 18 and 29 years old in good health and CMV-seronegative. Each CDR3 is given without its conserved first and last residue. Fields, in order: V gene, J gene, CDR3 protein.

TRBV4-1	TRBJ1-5	ASSQEGGFNQPQH
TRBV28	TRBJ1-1	ASSQDRLNTEAF
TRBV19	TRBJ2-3	ASTPGGRDTQY
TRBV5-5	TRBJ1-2	ASSLYGNTGDRVYGYT
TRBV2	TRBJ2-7	AGYGLSGRADYEQY
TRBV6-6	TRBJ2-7	ASSYSWGSSYEQY
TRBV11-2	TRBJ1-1	ASSLRPGQGPGTEAF
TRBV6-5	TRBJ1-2	ASSPGEYGYT
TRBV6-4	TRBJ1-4	ASNRTGSETNEKLF
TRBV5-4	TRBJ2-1	ASSLGRRSQDEQF
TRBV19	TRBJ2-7	ASSTSAPGSYEQY
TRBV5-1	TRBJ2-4	ASSRQGGLAKNIQY
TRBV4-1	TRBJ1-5	ASSLGGGSDQPQH
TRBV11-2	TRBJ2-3	ASSFSGPTDTQY